Shown below are 32 T cell receptor beta chains from a single sample sequenced in a study of CD8 T cells in ankylosing spondylitis (dated by TCRdb to the late 2010s). Libraries were constructed by 5' RACE. Sequencing was carried out with an Illumina HiSeq 2500. TCRdb trimmed public reads at Q25 via fastp, called clones via MiXCR and kept in-frame beta chains. Rows with one shared CDR3 protein collapse into an entry with the most common genes and DNA. The sample table shows some 130,000 distinct CDR3 sequences, and 6% to 8.5% are seen once. In total, the top ten clones hold approximately 13% of the sample. The sequencing sample was made of blood, either unsorted or a sorted T cell fraction (not recorded which). The receptors were sampled from a female donor with ankylosing spondylitis or in good health (not recorded which).

At least ten counts were recorded for this clonotype. The V gene is TRBV5-1, the J gene TRBJ2-1; 7 bases are shared with TRBD1. CDR3 size: 17 residues. The germline V gene encodes CDR1 SGHRS and CDR2 YFSETQ. The V and J ends lost 1 base and 1 base, in that order; junction bases with no gene match: 8. DNA of the CDR3: TGCGCCAGCAGCTTGATCCAGGGGGAATTTTCCTACAATGAGCAGTTCTTC. It yields the protein CASSLIQGEFSYNEQFF.

Only a few counts were recorded for this clonotype. This sequence joins TRBV30 and TRBJ1-5, with a possible D match to TRBD1 (5 bases). The germline CDR1 and CDR2 sequences are GTSNPN and SVGIG (reference sequence). The CDR3 covers 16 residues. Trimming left V 3 bases short and J 0 bases short, with 15 bases between. The CDR3 region is CAWSADRSHSNQPQHF. Here the CDR3 DNA reads TGTGCCTGGAGCGCCGACAGATCTCATAGCAATCAGCCCCAGCATTTT. The variable domain in full, completed from reference TRBV30 and TRBJ1-5, reads SQTIHQWPATLVQPVGSPLSLECTVEGTSNPNLYWYRQAAGRGLQLLFYSVGIGQISSEVPQNLSASRPQDRQFILSSKKLLLSDSGFYLCAWSADRSHSNQPQHFGDGTRLSIL.

The rearrangement links TRBV30 to TRBJ1-2; maybe TRBD1 (5 bases). Germline V gene sequence: CDR1 GTSNPN, CDR2 SVGIG (reference sequence). CDR3 length: 15 amino acids. Trimming removed 3 bases at V and 0 bases at J, with 14 bases between. The CDR3 here is CAWRHTDRANYGYTF. As DNA, the CDR3 is TGTGCCTGGAGACATACCGACAGAGCTAACTATGGCTACACCTTC.

This clonotype was picked up many times. The rearrangement uses TRBV20-1 and TRBJ1-4; D call uncertain. Germline V gives CDR1 DFQATT, CDR2 SNEGSKA (reference sequence). There are 14 residues in the CDR3. V shed 0 bases and J shed 12 bases, with 17 bases lying between them. CDR3 sequence: CSARDQRVRKELFF. The DNA of the CDR3 is TGCAGTGCTAGAGATCAAAGGGTGAGAAAGGAACTGTTTTTT.

Many counts were recorded for this clonotype. The chain couples TRBV7-2 to TRBJ1-2; no clear D. Trimming left V 2 bases short and J 4 bases short, with 14 bases between. Germline V gene data show CDR1 as SGHTA and CDR2 as FQGNSA. The CDR3 length is 15 residues. DNA for the CDR3: TGTGCCAGCAGCTTAATGATGGGCGTAGGCTATGGCTACACCTTC. It translates to CASSLMMGVGYGYTF.

The sample holds many counts of this clonotype. J is TRBJ2-1 and V is TRBV9, with D unclear. Trimming cost V 4 bases and J 5 bases, with 4 bases left between them. Germline V lookup: CDR1 SGDLS, CDR2 YYNGEE. This CDR3 spans 11 amino acids. The DNA for the CDR3 is TGTGCCAGCAGCCGCGACAATGAGCAGTTCTTC. Translated, it gives CASSRDNEQFF.

The table lists this clonotype with many counts. The V and J genes are TRBV5-1 and TRBJ2-4; 8 nucleotides align to TRBD2. The V and J ends lost 2 bases and 5 bases, in that order; junction bases with no gene match: 9. CDR1 SGHRS and CDR2 YFSETQ come from the germline V gene. CDR3 length: 16 residues. The CDR3, as DNA: TGCGCCAGCAGCTTTGAACTAGCGGTGGGGGAAAACATTCAGTACTTC. Translated: CASSFELAVGENIQYF.

This clonotype has ten or more counts. The chain has TRBV20-1 and TRBJ1-1; the D gene is possibly TRBD1 (5 bases). CDR1 DFQATT and CDR2 SNEGSKA come from the germline V gene (reference sequence). Trimming pared 5 bases from V and 5 bases from J, leaving 21 bases between. This CDR3 contains 15 residues. CDR3 protein: CSAGAPGQLGTEAFF. The CDR3 bases are TGCAGTGCTGGGGCCCCAGGGCAACTTGGGACTGAAGCTTTCTTT.

This clonotype was seen at least ten times. This chain's CDR3 is CSASPSWNEQFF. CDR3 in DNA: TGCAGTGCTTCCCCTAGCTGGAATGAGCAGTTCTTC. The V and J genes are TRBV20-1 and TRBJ2-1, with D tentatively TRBD2 (5 bases). With 5 bases removed from V and 7 bases from J, the gap between germline ends came to 12 bases. The length of the CDR3 is 12 residues. Germline V gene data show CDR1 as DFQATT and CDR2 as SNEGSKA (reference sequence).

This clonotype showed up just a few times. The CDR3 reads CASSPPGQSYEQYF. The DNA for the CDR3 is TGTGCCAGCAGCCCCCCGGGACAGAGCTACGAGCAGTACTTC. The chain has TRBV7-9 and TRBJ2-7; 7 bases match TRBD1. The CDR3 covers 14 residues. The ends lost 5 bases at V and 3 bases at J; junction bases unmatched: 7. Germline CDR1 SEHNR, CDR2 FQNEAQ (reference sequence).

This clonotype has at least ten counts. The chain couples TRBV18 to TRBJ2-1, with 7 bases aligning to TRBD1. The length of the CDR3 is 15 residues. V trimming: 3 bases; J trimming: 6 bases; junction bases outside the gene matches: 8. Germline CDR1 reads KGHSH; CDR2 reads LQKENI. The DNA of the CDR3 is TGTGCCAGCTCACCTTACAGGGGAGAAGGCAATGAGCAGTTCTTC. Protein product: CASSPYRGEGNEQFF.

There are many counts of this clonotype. The V gene is TRBV29-1, the J gene TRBJ1-2; D remains ambiguous. Germline V lookup: CDR1 SQVTM, CDR2 ANQGSEA. V was clipped by 3 bases and J by 2 bases, with 10 bases between them. This CDR3 contains 13 residues. The CDR3 nucleotides are TGCAGCGTTGAGGTAACAGTAAACTATGGCTACACCTTC. As protein: CSVEVTVNYGYTF.

The sample holds many counts of this clonotype. This chain links TRBV29-1 with TRBJ1-2; D is undetermined. Germline V gene data show CDR1 as SQVTM and CDR2 as ANQGSEA. The V and J ends lost 4 bases and 7 bases respectively, with 13 bases between them. The CDR3 contains 12 residues. CDR3 nucleotide sequence: TGCAGCGTTGGTTCAGGTTCGGTTGGCTACACCTTC. Its protein is CSVGSGSVGYTF.

The genes are TRBV7-9 and TRBJ1-2; tentative D call: TRBD1 (6 bases). The germline V gene has CDR1 SEHNR and CDR2 FQNEAQ (reference sequence). The CDR3 runs to 16 residues. The V end was cut by 5 bases, the J end by 4 bases, with 20 bases between. CDR3 residues: CASSRNPGEAPYGYTF. CDR3 in DNA: TGTGCCAGCAGCAGAAACCCAGGGGAAGCCCCCTATGGCTACACCTTC.

Many counts were recorded for this clonotype. The V call is TRBV6-5, the J call TRBJ1-1; D is undetermined. Germline CDR1 and CDR2: MNHEY and SVGAGI. Deletions cut 4 bases from V and 1 base from J, with 7 bases between. The CDR3 length is 13 residues. This CDR3 is CASSFARNTEAFF. The CDR3 coding sequence is TGTGCCAGCAGTTTTGCTAGGAACACTGAAGCTTTCTTT.

This clonotype was seen ten or more times. This chain links TRBV7-2 with TRBJ1-5; D call uncertain. CDR1 is SGHTA, CDR2 FQGNSA, per germline. The CDR3 sequence is 15 residues long. V lost 1 base, J lost 1 base, and 8 bases lay in between. CDR3 nucleotide sequence: TGTGCCAGCAGCTTAGTCGGGGAAAGCAATCAGCCCCAGCATTTT. This codes for CASSLVGESNQPQHF. The complete variable domain, with remaining parts taken from reference TRBV7-2 and TRBJ1-5, reads GAGVSQSPSNKVTEKGKDVELRCDPISGHTALYWYRQSLGQGLEFLIYFQGNSAPDKSGLPSDRFSAERTGGSVSTLTIQRTQQEDSAVYLCASSLVGESNQPQHFGDGTRLSIL.

This clonotype was picked up a small number of times. This chain links TRBV11-3 with TRBJ2-2, with 7 bases that match TRBD1. The V gene's germline CDR1 is SGHNT and CDR2 YENEEA. The J segment lost 6 bases and the V segment lost 4 bases, leaving 5 bases of the junction unmatched. There are 14 residues in the CDR3. CDR3: CASSSRQGPGELFF. In nucleotides, the CDR3 is TGTGCCAGCAGCTCCAGACAGGGTCCCGGGGAGCTGTTTTTT.

This clonotype was recorded many times. V gene TRBV12-3 or TRBV12-4 combines with J gene TRBJ1-1; D is possibly TRBD1 (5 bases). Trimming removed 5 bases at V and 9 bases at J, with 19 bases between. The CDR3 consists of 14 residues. The CDR3: CASSLGTSLIQAFF. The DNA for the CDR3 is TGTGCCAGCAGTCTCGGGACCTCCCTCATACAAGCTTTCTTT.

In this sample, this clonotype turned up many times. The chain links TRBV12-3 or TRBV12-4 to TRBJ1-1, with TRBD1 matching over 9 bases. V trimming: 6 bases; J trimming: 5 bases; junction bases outside the gene matches: 7. This CDR3 is 14 amino acids long. This CDR3 is CASSGTGGATEAFF. CDR3 bases: TGTGCCAGCAGCGGTACAGGGGGCGCAACTGAAGCTTTCTTT.

This clonotype was seen many times. The genes are TRBV12-3 or TRBV12-4 and TRBJ2-3; 7 nucleotides line up with TRBD1. There are 11 residues in the CDR3. After removal of 2 bases from V and 13 bases from J, the junction contained 3 bases not matched to a gene. The CDR3 nucleotides are TGTGCCAGCAGTTTAATCGGGACAGAGTATTTT. As protein: CASSLIGTEYF.

The rearrangement links TRBV28 to TRBJ2-1, with TRBD1 as a possible D gene (6 bases). Trimming took 8 bases from V and 1 from J, leaving 15 bases between them. The CDR3 sequence is 15 residues long. Germline assignment: CDR1 MDHEN and CDR2 SYDVKM. CDR3 in amino acids: CASCPQGTSYNEQFF. The CDR3 nucleotides read TGTGCCAGCTGTCCACAGGGTACGTCCTACAATGAGCAGTTCTTC.

This clonotype was recorded at least ten times. The V gene is TRBV3-1, the J gene TRBJ1-6; D gene ambiguous. Trimming shortened V by 0 bases and J by 9 bases, and 12 bases separated the two germline ends. Looked up from germline, CDR1 is LGHDT and CDR2 is YNNKEL (reference sequence). This CDR3 is 15 amino acids long. Written as DNA, the CDR3 is TGTGCCAGCAGCCAAGATAGGAGGCAGGCTTCACCCCTCCACTTT. Translating gives CASSQDRRQASPLHF. The full variable domain, its missing parts supplied by reference TRBV3-1 and TRBJ1-6, is DTAVSQTPKYLVTQMGNDKSIKCEQNLGHDTMYWYKQDSKKFLKIMFSYNNKELIINETVPNRFSPKSPDKAHLNLHINSLELGDSAVYFCASSQDRRQASPLHFGNGTRLTVT.

The V gene is TRBV18, the J gene TRBJ1-3, with 8 nucleotides matching TRBD1. V lost 3 bases to trimming and J lost 2 bases; unmatched junction nucleotides: 3. This CDR3 spans 15 amino acids. Germline lookup yields CDR1 KGHSH and CDR2 LQKENI. This CDR3 reads CASSPGQGPGNTIYF. CDR3 DNA: TGTGCCAGCTCACCTGGACAGGGCCCTGGAAACACCATATATTTT. Complete variable domain (other parts from reference TRBV18 and TRBJ1-3): NAGVMQNPRHLVRRRGQEARLRCSPMKGHSHVYWYRQLPEEGLKFMVYLQKENIIDESGMPKERFSAEFPKEGPSILRIQQVVRGDSAAYFCASSPGQGPGNTIYFGEGSWLTVV.

Ten or more counts support this clonotype. This CDR3 is CASSFMNTEAFF. CDR3 bases: TGTGCCAGCAGCTTCATGAACACTGAAGCTTTCTTT. J is TRBJ1-1 and V is TRBV11-2; no definite D call. Germline-derived CDR1 and CDR2 are SGHAT and FQNNGV. V shed 3 bases and J shed 0 bases, with 2 bases lying between them. This CDR3 is built from 12 residues.

This clonotype was seen repeatedly, ten times or more. The rearrangement links TRBV5-1 to TRBJ2-7; 8 bases map to TRBD1. CDR1 and CDR2 from the germline V gene are SGHRS and YFSETQ. V dropped 4 bases and J dropped 6; count of bases not matched to a gene: 15. This CDR3 has 16 residues. The CDR3 loop is CASSQHQGQVPSEQYF. The CDR3 nucleotides are TGCGCCAGCAGCCAACATCAGGGACAGGTCCCCTCCGAGCAGTACTTC.

This clonotype was detected ten times or more. The DNA for the CDR3 is TGTGCCAGCCTCCTGGGGACCTACAATGAGCAGTTCTTC. It specifies CASLLGTYNEQFF. V gene TRBV12-3 or TRBV12-4 combines with J gene TRBJ2-1; no clear D gene. Trimming removed 8 bases from V and 2 bases from J, with 10 bases in between. This CDR3 comprises 13 residues.

A remark on this clonotype: A read error is possible here, since a much larger clone lies one base away. The rearrangement joins TRBV11-1 to TRBJ1-2; 12 nucleotides align to TRBD1. The CDR3 runs to 18 residues. With 4 bases clipped from V and 1 base from J, the junction kept 10 bases outside the gene matches. Germline lookup yields CDR1 SGHAT and CDR2 FQDESV (reference sequence). For the CDR3, the DNA is TGTGCCAGCAGCTCATTGGGGACAGGGGGCGCCGGTAACTATGGCTACACCTTC. This gives the protein CASSSLGTGGAGNYGYTF.

This clonotype was found many times. The chain couples TRBV10-3 to TRBJ2-3, with D uncertain. CDR1 and CDR2 from the germline V gene are ENHRY and SYGVKD. This CDR3 comprises 15 residues. Deletions cut 7 bases from V and 2 bases from J, with 16 bases between. CDR3 DNA: TGTGCCATCACGGACGCCACTCTAAACACAGATACGCAGTATTTT. It encodes CAITDATLNTDTQYF.

This clonotype was seen repeatedly, ten times or more. The chain couples TRBV24-1 to TRBJ2-5, with unresolved D. V lost 5 bases and J lost 5, with 20 bases in between. This CDR3 has 16 residues. Germline loops: CDR1 KGHDR, CDR2 SFDVKD. CDR3 loop: CATSAKDRKLDETQYF. In nucleotides, the CDR3 is TGTGCCACCAGTGCCAAGGACCGAAAACTCGACGAGACCCAGTACTTC.

The table lists this clonotype with many counts. The V call is TRBV7-2, the J call TRBJ1-2, with D perhaps TRBD1 (5 bases). V was shortened by 6 bases and J by 10 bases, with 21 bases between the two germline ends. This CDR3 comprises 14 residues. Per the germline V gene, CDR1 is SGHTA and CDR2 is FQGNSA. For the CDR3, the DNA is TGTGCCAGCAGTTCTAGGGGACGGGGAATCGCCTACACCTTC. As protein: CASSSRGRGIAYTF.

This clonotype was observed at least ten times. The chain carries TRBV20-1 and TRBJ1-5; TRBD1 might be the D (6 bases). Deletions cut 1 base from V and 4 bases from J, with 14 bases between. CDR1 is DFQATT and CDR2 is SNEGSKA in the germline V gene (reference sequence). This CDR3 comprises 15 residues. In nucleotides, the CDR3 is TGCAGTGCTAGAGTCCGGGGGGCGTCGAATCAGCCCCAGCATTTT. This codes for CSARVRGASNQPQHF.

This clonotype appeared a few times. The rearrangement uses TRBV30 and TRBJ1-5, with 8 nucleotides matching TRBD1. With 2 bases clipped from V and 3 bases from J, the junction kept 6 bases outside the gene matches. Germline lookup yields CDR1 GTSNPN and CDR2 SVGIG (reference sequence). The CDR3 sequence is 15 residues long. DNA of the CDR3: TGTGCCTGGAGTCCGACGGGACAGGACAATCAGCCCCAGCATTTT. It yields the protein CAWSPTGQDNQPQHF.